The 3 T cell receptor beta chains below come from one sample, sequenced in a study of blood T cells in healthy people across ages. It was with a sample-barcoded 5' primer and a J-beta primer mix that a second PCR of roughly 7 to 12 cycles was run. TCRdb re-analysed the 5' RACE reads in MiXCR, keeping a single row per CDR3 protein. In the table there are about 800,000 distinct CDR3 sequences, around 25% of which are singletons. This sample also belongs to another study, concerning T cells of mothers and their children.

The sequenced material came from blood. These receptors originate from a boy under 18 in good health.

This clonotype was counted only a few times. The V and J genes are TRBV7-9 and TRBJ2-5; the match to TRBD2 covers 8 bases. The CDR3 extends over 15 amino acids. CDR1 and CDR2 (germline): SEHNR, FQNEAQ (reference sequence). J gave up 4 bases and V 6 bases, and 10 bases lay outside the gene matches. CDR3 sequence: CASRPPLAGGETQYF. CDR3 in DNA: TGTGCCAGCAGACCACCCCTCGCGGGAGGAGAGACCCAGTACTTC. The full variable domain, completed using reference TRBV7-9 and TRBJ2-5, is DTGVSQNPRHKITKRGQNVTFRCDPISEHNRLYWYRQTLGQGPEFLTYFQNEAQLEKSRLLSDRFSAERPKGSFSTLEIQRTEQGDSAMYLCASRPPLAGGETQYFGPGTRLLVL.

The V gene is TRBV3-1, the J gene TRBJ1-4, with TRBD1 identical over 9 bases. Trimming took 3 bases from V and 7 from J; bases not matched to a gene: 12. CDR1 is LGHDT and CDR2 is YNNKEL in the germline V gene (reference sequence). The CDR3 loop spans 17 amino acids. CDR3 DNA sequence: TGTGCCAGCAGCCAGGACCGGATCCGGGACAGGGCTGAAAAACTGTTTTTT. Translation: CASSQDRIRDRAEKLFF.

This clonotype has a handful of counts. This sequence joins TRBV27 and TRBJ2-1; D ambiguous. The CDR3 is 15 residues long. Germline V CDR1 and CDR2: MNHEY, SMNVEV (reference sequence). Trimming took off 4 bases at V and 0 bases at J, with 10 bases between the two ends. The CDR3 reads CASSYSHSSYNEQFF. The DNA of the CDR3 is TGTGCCAGCAGTTATTCGCATTCCTCCTACAATGAGCAGTTCTTC.